This T cell receptor beta chain was captured in a study of T cell responses to AZD1222 COVID-19 vaccine. Pooling was applied to second doses at about 4 or about 12 weeks. The CDR3 spans 14 residues. Germline-derived CDR1 and CDR2 are SGHDT and YYEEEE. The ends lost 4 bases at V and 9 bases at J; junction bases unmatched: 11. Clones were sequenced by immunoSEQ multiplex PCR, and TCRdb holds only the in-frame ones, with some missing. The profile shows approximately 270,000 clones, almost 95% of them singletons. Study results and caveats: Samples come after the peak T cell response, not at day 14. Researchers report vaccine-associated CD4 TCRs spanning spike, with dominance at 160-218 and 743-854.

In its sample, this clone was seen a few times. As yet, its antigen is unknown. The starting material was peripheral blood, obtained 28 days after the second AZD1222 dose. V usage is TRBV5-6 and J usage is TRBJ2-7; 9 bases agree with TRBD1. This sequence originates from an adult who received the AZD1222 COVID-19 vaccine. CDR3 region: CASSLQQGARGQYF. The CDR3 DNA reads TGTGCCAGCAGCCTCCAACAGGGGGCGAGGGGGCAGTACTTC.